This passage covers 15 T cell receptor beta chains from one sample sequenced in a study of early T cells in non-severe SARS-CoV-2 infection. Using its own MiXCR run on the 5' RACE reads, TCRdb lists one record per CDR3 protein. The sample holds 45,000 to 55,000 distinct CDR3 sequences; 6.2% are singletons and the top ten take roughly 4%. Sequencing input: whole blood. The receptors come from an adult who was a healthcare worker with PCR-confirmed SARS-CoV-2 infection or an uninfected control (not recorded which).

This clonotype was seen ten or more times. The genes are TRBV28 and TRBJ2-7, with D perhaps TRBD1 (6 bases). Trimming stripped 2 bases from V and 3 bases from J, with 11 bases between. This CDR3 is 14 amino acids long. Germline V gives CDR1 MDHEN, CDR2 SYDVKM. CDR3 bases: TGTGCCAGCAGTTTACAGGGACACAACTACGAGCAGTACTTC. It codes for CASSLQGHNYEQYF.

This clonotype has at least ten counts. This rearrangement joins TRBV5-4 to TRBJ2-5; 7 positions match TRBD1. Germline CDR1 reads SGHNT; CDR2 reads YYREEE (reference sequence). V was pared by 4 bases and J by 5 bases, with 11 bases of the junction left unmatched. The length of the CDR3 is 15 residues. CDR3 loop: CASSTPTGSFETQYF. CDR3 DNA sequence: TGTGCCAGCAGCACCCCGACAGGGTCGTTTGAGACCCAGTACTTC.

This clonotype was seen repeatedly, ten times or more. This chain links TRBV5-1 with TRBJ2-7; 7 bases are a match to TRBD1. Per germline, CDR1 SGHRS and CDR2 YFSETQ. CDR3 length equals 15 residues. The ends lost 0 bases at V and 5 bases at J; junction bases unmatched: 8. Here the CDR3 reads CASSLEGGRWNEQYF. CDR3 nucleotide sequence: TGCGCCAGCAGCTTGGAAGGGGGCCGTTGGAACGAGCAGTACTTC.

This clonotype was picked up many times. This rearrangement joins TRBV2 to TRBJ2-1, with 9 bases matching TRBD1. V was pared by 7 bases and J by 8 bases, with 9 bases of the junction left unmatched. The length of the CDR3 is 14 residues. CDR1 SNHLY and CDR2 FYNNEI come from the germline V gene. CDR3 residues: CASKYMTGGDEQFF. CDR3 bases: TGTGCCAGCAAGTATATGACAGGGGGTGATGAGCAGTTCTTC.

This clonotype has a count of ten or more. The V and J genes are TRBV9 and TRBJ2-1, with 7 bases lining up with TRBD1. J gave up 4 bases and V 4 bases, and 5 bases lay outside the gene matches. Per the germline V gene, CDR1 is SGDLS and CDR2 is YYNGEE. CDR3 size: 14 residues. CDR3 nucleotides: TGTGCCAGCAGCAAACGACAGGGATACAATGAGCAGTTCTTC. Residues: CASSKRQGYNEQFF.

Only a few counts were recorded for this clonotype. The chain is built from TRBV7-6 and TRBJ2-1; D is ambiguous. The CDR3 covers 13 residues. V lost 1 base and J lost 12, with 13 bases in between. Germline CDR1 SGHVS, CDR2 FNYEAQ. The DNA of the CDR3 is TGTGCCAGCAGCTTAGGGCCTGCCTCGGCGCAGTTCTTC. It encodes CASSLGPASAQFF.

As for this clonotype: A much larger clone differs from this one at a single base, so this may be a read error. This rearrangement joins TRBV24-1 to TRBJ1-2; 9 nucleotides agree with TRBD1. The germline CDR1 and CDR2 sequences are KGHDR and SFDVKD. The CDR3 has 16 amino acids. The CDR3 loop is CVTHPGTGPANYGYTF. In nucleotides, the CDR3 is TGTGTCACTCATCCTGGGACAGGGCCAGCTAACTATGGCTACACCTTC.

This clonotype was seen at least ten times. The genes are TRBV7-8 and TRBJ2-2; no firm D call. V lost 5 bases, J lost 6 bases, and 7 bases lay in between. CDR1 is SGHVS, CDR2 FQNEAQ, per germline. This CDR3 contains 12 residues. The CDR3 here is CASSARSGELFF. In DNA form, the CDR3 reads TGTGCCAGCAGCGCGAGGTCCGGGGAGCTGTTTTTT.

Many counts were recorded for this clonotype. This rearrangement joins TRBV24-1 to TRBJ2-3; D is tentatively TRBD1 or TRBD2 (6 bases each). CDR1 and CDR2 (germline): KGHDR, SFDVKD. CDR3 length: 13 amino acids. V was cut by 9 bases and J by 2 bases, with 11 bases left in between. Here the CDR3 DNA reads TGTGCCACCGCGGGACAATACACAGATACGCAGTATTTT. Translating it yields CATAGQYTDTQYF.

This clonotype was found many times. The gene calls are TRBV14 and TRBJ1-5, with a possible D match to TRBD1 (6 bases). Between the trimmed V and J ends, which lost 4 bases and 6 bases, there was a span of 10 bases. Per germline, CDR1 SGHDN and CDR2 FVKESK. The CDR3 runs to 13 residues. The CDR3 DNA is TGTGCCAGCAGCCCCACAGGGACTCAGCCCCAGCATTTT. Translated, it gives CASSPTGTQPQHF. Complete variable domain (other parts from reference TRBV14 and TRBJ1-5): EAGVTQFPSHSVIEKGQTVTLRCDPISGHDNLYWYRRVMGKEIKFLLHFVKESKQDESGMPNNRFLAERTGGTYSTLKVQPAELEDSGVYFCASSPTGTQPQHFGDGTRLSIL.

This clonotype was observed a few times. Germline and junction disagree at one end, which may indicate a read error. The chain couples TRBV5-8 to TRBJ2-1; unclear D gene. Germline values: CDR1 SGHTS, CDR2 YDEGEE. The length of the CDR3 is 10 residues. CDR3 in amino acids: CASSFLDLGF. The DNA of the CDR3 is TGTGCCAGCAGCTTCTTGGACCTGGGGTTC.

Here the CDR3 DNA reads TGTGCCAGCCGATCTGGCTCGGCCCGGCCCCACGAGCAGTACTTC. It yields the protein CASRSGSARPHEQYF. J is TRBJ2-7 and V is TRBV12-3 or TRBV12-4, with D unclear. Trimming removed 8 bases at V and 5 bases at J, with 22 bases between. CDR3 size: 15 residues.

This clonotype occurred many times. The V and J genes are TRBV20-1 and TRBJ1-6, with 9 bases aligning to TRBD1. This CDR3 has 14 amino acids. The V segment lost 3 bases and the J segment 10 bases; nucleotides outside the gene matches: 7. In germline, CDR1 is DFQATT, CDR2 SNEGSKA (reference sequence). The CDR3 spells CSARPGQGNSPLHF. The CDR3 DNA sequence: TGCAGTGCTAGGCCGGGACAGGGAAACTCACCCCTCCACTTT.

This clonotype came up a few times. The rearrangement uses TRBV28 and TRBJ1-5; D unresolved. V lost 8 bases, J lost 7 bases, and 12 bases lay in between. CDR1 and CDR2 (germline): MDHEN, SYDVKM. The CDR3 sequence is 12 residues long. The CDR3: CASFNAAQPQHF. CDR3 DNA: TGTGCCAGCTTCAACGCCGCACAGCCCCAGCATTTT.

The V call is TRBV5-1, the J call TRBJ2-7; D could derive from TRBD1 or TRBD2 (6 bases each). V gave up 0 bases and J gave up 7 bases, with 11 bases separating them. Germline CDR1 SGHRS, CDR2 YFSETQ. The CDR3 spans 13 residues. In DNA form, the CDR3 reads TGCGCCAGCAGCTTGGGTTGGGGGGCTGAGCAGTACTTC. This translates into CASSLGWGAEQYF.